This T cell receptor beta chain was captured in a study of T-cell memory formation after mild COVID-19. For the study at large: TCR clusters were mostly confined to one donor each.

TCR alpha and TCR beta cDNA libraries carrying sample barcodes and UMIs came from 5'RACE with constant-segment primers. A single record per CDR3 protein comes from TCRdb applying MiXCR to the 5' RACE reads. The table includes 350,000 to 500,000 distinct CDR3 sequences, 23% detected once. Study-level results: Nothing showed for sure that second-wave clones peaking on day 37 were SARS-CoV-2 specific. CD4+ contracting clones were mainly CM and EM; CD8+ ones, EMRA.

CDR1 is SGHVS, CDR2 FNYEAQ, per germline. Trimming shortened V by 1 base and J by 3 bases, and 19 bases separated the two germline ends. The CDR3 is 17 residues long. Turning to this clonotype: Its antigen is unidentified.

Sequences were obtained from PBMCs or a T cell subset sorted from them (not recorded which). The chain carries TRBV7-6 and TRBJ2-7, with D possibly TRBD1 on 5 matching bases. The receptor was derived from an adult woman who had mild COVID-19 (a few samples of this study predate the infection). Cell type and time point are not known. The CDR3 sequence is CASSLVSSRAVCYEQYF. In nucleotides, the CDR3 is TGTGCCAGCAGCTTAGTGAGCAGCAGGGCTGTTTGCTACGAGCAGTACTTC.